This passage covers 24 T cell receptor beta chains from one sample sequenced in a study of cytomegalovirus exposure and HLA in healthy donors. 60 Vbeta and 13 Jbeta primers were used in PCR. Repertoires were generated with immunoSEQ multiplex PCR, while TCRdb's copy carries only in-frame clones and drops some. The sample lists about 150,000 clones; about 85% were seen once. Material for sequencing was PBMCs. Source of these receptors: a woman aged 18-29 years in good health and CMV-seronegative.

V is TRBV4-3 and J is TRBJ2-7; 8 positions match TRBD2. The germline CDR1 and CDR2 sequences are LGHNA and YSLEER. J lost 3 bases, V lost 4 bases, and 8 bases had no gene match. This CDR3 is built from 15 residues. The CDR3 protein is CASSPVGRGVYEQYF. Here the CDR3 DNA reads TGCGCCAGCAGCCCGGTGGGGCGGGGGGTCTACGAGCAGTACTTC.

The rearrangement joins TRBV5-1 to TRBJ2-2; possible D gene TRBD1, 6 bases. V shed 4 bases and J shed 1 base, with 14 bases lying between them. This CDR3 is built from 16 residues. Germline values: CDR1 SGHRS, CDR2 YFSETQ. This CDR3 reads CASSTTGAMNTGELFF. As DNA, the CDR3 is TGCGCCAGCAGCACGACAGGAGCGATGAACACCGGGGAGCTGTTTTTT.

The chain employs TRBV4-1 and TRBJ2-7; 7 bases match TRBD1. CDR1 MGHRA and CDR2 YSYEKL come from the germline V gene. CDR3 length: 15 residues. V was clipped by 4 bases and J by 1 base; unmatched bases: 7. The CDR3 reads CASSPRGLGSYEQYF. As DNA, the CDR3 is TGCGCCAGCAGCCCGAGGGGGCTCGGATCCTACGAGCAGTACTTC.

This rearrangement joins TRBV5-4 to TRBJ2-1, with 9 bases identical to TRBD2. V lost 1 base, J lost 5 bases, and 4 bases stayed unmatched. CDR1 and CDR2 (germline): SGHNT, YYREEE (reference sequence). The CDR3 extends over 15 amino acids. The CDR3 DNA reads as TGTGCCAGCAGCTTGATGACTAGCGGAAACAATGAGCAGTTCTTC. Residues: CASSLMTSGNNEQFF.

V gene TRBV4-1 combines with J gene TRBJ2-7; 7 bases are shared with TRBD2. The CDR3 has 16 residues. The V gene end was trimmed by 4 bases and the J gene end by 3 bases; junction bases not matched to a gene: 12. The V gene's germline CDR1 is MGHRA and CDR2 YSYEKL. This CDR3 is CASSPSRGLAVYEQYF. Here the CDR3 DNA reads TGCGCCAGCAGCCCTTCTCGCGGGCTAGCGGTCTACGAGCAGTACTTC.

CDR3 amino acids: CASSEWGLAGVGGEQYF. The CDR3 DNA sequence: TGTGCCAGCAGTGAATGGGGACTAGCGGGAGTAGGGGGCGAGCAGTACTTC. The V and J genes are TRBV25-1 and TRBJ2-7; 14 bases map to TRBD2. After removal of 1 base from V and 6 bases from J, the junction contained 8 bases not matched to a gene. Germline loops: CDR1 MGHDK, CDR2 SYGVNS. The CDR3 extends over 17 amino acids.

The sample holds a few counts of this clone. The CDR3 DNA follows: TGTGCCAGCAGTTTAGGCCCAGATACGCAGTATTTT. Translation gives CASSLGPDTQYF. V gene TRBV27 combines with J gene TRBJ2-3; D uncertain. CDR3 length: 12 amino acids. Germline V gene lookup returns CDR1 MNHEY and CDR2 SMNVEV (reference sequence). Trimming left V 2 bases short and J 4 bases short, with 4 bases between.

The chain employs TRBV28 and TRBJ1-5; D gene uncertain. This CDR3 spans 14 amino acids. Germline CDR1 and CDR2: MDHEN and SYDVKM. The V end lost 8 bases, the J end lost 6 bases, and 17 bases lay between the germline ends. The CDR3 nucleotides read TGTGCCAGCCGGAAGGAGGGTAGCCGTCAGCCCCAGCATTTT. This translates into CASRKEGSRQPQHF. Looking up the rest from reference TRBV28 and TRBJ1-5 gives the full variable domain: DVKVTQSSRYLVKRTGEKVFLECVQDMDHENMFWYRQDPGLGLRLIYFSYDVKMKEKGDIPEGYSVSREKKERFSLILESASTNQTSMYLCASRKEGSRQPQHFGDGTRLSIL.

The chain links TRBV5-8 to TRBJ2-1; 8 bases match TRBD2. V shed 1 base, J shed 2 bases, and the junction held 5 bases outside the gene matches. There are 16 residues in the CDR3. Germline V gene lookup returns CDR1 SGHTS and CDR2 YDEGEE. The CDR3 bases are TGTGCCAGCAGCTTGAGCGGGGGACCGACCTACAATGAGCAGTTCTTC. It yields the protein CASSLSGGPTYNEQFF.

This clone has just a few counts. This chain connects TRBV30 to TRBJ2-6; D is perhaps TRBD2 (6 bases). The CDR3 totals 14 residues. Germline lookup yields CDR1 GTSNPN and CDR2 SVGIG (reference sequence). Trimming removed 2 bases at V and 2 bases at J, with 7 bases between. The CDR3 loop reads CAWSRGAGANVLTF. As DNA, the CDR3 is TGTGCCTGGAGTCGCGGGGCTGGGGCCAACGTCCTGACTTTC.

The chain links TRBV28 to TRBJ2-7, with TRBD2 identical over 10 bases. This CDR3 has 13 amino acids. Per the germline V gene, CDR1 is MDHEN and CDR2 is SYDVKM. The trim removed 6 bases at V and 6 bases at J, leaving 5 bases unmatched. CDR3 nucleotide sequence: TGTGCCAGCAGCGGGACTAGCGTAGGCGAGCAGTACTTC. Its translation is CASSGTSVGEQYF.

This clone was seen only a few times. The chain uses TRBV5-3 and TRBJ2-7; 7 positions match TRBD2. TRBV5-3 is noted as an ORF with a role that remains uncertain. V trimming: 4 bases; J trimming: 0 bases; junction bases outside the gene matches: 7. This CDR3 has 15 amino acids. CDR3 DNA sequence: TGTGCCAGAAGCCTGACTAGCAGATGCTCCTACGAGCAGTACTTC. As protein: CARSLTSRCSYEQYF.

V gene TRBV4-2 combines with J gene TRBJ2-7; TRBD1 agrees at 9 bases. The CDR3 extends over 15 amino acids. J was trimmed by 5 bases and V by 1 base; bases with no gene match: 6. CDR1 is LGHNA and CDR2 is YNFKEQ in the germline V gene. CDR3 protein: CASSQVETGGDEQYF. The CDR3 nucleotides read TGTGCCAGCAGCCAAGTCGAGACAGGGGGGGACGAGCAGTACTTC.

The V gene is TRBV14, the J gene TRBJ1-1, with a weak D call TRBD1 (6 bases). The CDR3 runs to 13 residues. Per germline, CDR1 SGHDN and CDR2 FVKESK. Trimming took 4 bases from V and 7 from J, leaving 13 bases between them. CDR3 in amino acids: CASSLLGTSEAFF. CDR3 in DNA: TGTGCCAGCAGCCTTCTCGGGACAAGTGAAGCTTTCTTT.

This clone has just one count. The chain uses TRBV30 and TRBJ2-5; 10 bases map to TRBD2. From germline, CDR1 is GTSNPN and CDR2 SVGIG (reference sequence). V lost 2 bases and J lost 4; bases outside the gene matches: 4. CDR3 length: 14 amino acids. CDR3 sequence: CAWSSGRAPETQYF. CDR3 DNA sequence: TGTGCCTGGAGTAGCGGGAGGGCCCCAGAGACCCAGTACTTC.

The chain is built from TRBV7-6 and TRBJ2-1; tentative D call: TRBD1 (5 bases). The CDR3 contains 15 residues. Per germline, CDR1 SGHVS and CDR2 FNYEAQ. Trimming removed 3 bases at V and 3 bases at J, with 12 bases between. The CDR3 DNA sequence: TGTGCCAGCAGCTTGGGGCAGATCGTCTACAATGAGCAGTTCTTC. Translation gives CASSLGQIVYNEQFF.

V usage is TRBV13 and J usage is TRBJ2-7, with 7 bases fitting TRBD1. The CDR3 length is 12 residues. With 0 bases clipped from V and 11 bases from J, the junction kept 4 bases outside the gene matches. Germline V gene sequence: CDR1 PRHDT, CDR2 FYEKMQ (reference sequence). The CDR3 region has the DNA TGTGCCAGCAGCTTAGGGGTTGGACAGGAGTACTTC. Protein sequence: CASSLGVGQEYF.

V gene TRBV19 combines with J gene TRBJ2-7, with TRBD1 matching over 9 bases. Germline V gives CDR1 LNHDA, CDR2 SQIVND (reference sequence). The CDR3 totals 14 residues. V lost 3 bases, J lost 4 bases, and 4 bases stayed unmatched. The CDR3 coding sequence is TGTGCCAGTAGTATCGGGACAGGGCCTTACGAGCAGTACTTC. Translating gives CASSIGTGPYEQYF.

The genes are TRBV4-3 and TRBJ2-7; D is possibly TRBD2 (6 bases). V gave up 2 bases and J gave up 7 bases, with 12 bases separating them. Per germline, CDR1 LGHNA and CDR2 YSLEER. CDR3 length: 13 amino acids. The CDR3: CASSQSSVQEQYF. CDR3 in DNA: TGCGCCAGCAGCCAATCTAGCGTCCAGGAGCAGTACTTC.

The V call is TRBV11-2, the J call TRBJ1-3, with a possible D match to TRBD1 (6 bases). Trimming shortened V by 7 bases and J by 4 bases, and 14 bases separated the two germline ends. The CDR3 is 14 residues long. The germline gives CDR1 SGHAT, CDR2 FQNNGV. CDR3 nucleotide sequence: TGTGCCAGCAACTCCGCGGGGGCCGGAAACACCATATATTTT. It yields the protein CASNSAGAGNTIYF.

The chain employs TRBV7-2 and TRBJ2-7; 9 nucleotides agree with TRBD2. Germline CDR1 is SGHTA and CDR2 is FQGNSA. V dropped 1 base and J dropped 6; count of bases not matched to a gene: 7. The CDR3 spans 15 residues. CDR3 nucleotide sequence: TGTGCCAGCAGCTTAGTAGCGGGAGAGGTGGTCGAGCAGTACTTC. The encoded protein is CASSLVAGEVVEQYF. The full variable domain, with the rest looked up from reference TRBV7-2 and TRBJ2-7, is GAGVSQSPSNKVTEKGKDVELRCDPISGHTALYWYRQSLGQGLEFLIYFQGNSAPDKSGLPSDRFSAERTGGSVSTLTIQRTQQEDSAVYLCASSLVAGEVVEQYFGPGTRLTVT.

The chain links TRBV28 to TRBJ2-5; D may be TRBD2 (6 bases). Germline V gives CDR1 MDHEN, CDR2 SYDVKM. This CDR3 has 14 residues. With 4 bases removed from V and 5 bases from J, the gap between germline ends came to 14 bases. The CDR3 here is CASSYDEGRETQYF. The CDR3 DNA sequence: TGTGCCAGCAGTTACGACGAGGGGAGGGAGACCCAGTACTTC. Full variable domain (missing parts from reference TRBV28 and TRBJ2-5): DVKVTQSSRYLVKRTGEKVFLECVQDMDHENMFWYRQDPGLGLRLIYFSYDVKMKEKGDIPEGYSVSREKKERFSLILESASTNQTSMYLCASSYDEGRETQYFGPGTRLLVL.

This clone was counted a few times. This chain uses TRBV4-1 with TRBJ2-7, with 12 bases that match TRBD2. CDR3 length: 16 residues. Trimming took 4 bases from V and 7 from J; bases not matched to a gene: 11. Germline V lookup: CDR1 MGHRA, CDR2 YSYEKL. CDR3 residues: CASSPQSSGGAGEQYF. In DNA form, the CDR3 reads TGCGCCAGCAGCCCCCAATCTAGCGGGGGGGCGGGTGAGCAGTACTTC.

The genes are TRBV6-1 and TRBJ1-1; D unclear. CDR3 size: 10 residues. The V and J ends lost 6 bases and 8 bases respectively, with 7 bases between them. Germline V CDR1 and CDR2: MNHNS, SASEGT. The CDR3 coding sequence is TGTGCCAGCAGAGAGATCGAAGCTTTCTTT. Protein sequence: CASREIEAFF.